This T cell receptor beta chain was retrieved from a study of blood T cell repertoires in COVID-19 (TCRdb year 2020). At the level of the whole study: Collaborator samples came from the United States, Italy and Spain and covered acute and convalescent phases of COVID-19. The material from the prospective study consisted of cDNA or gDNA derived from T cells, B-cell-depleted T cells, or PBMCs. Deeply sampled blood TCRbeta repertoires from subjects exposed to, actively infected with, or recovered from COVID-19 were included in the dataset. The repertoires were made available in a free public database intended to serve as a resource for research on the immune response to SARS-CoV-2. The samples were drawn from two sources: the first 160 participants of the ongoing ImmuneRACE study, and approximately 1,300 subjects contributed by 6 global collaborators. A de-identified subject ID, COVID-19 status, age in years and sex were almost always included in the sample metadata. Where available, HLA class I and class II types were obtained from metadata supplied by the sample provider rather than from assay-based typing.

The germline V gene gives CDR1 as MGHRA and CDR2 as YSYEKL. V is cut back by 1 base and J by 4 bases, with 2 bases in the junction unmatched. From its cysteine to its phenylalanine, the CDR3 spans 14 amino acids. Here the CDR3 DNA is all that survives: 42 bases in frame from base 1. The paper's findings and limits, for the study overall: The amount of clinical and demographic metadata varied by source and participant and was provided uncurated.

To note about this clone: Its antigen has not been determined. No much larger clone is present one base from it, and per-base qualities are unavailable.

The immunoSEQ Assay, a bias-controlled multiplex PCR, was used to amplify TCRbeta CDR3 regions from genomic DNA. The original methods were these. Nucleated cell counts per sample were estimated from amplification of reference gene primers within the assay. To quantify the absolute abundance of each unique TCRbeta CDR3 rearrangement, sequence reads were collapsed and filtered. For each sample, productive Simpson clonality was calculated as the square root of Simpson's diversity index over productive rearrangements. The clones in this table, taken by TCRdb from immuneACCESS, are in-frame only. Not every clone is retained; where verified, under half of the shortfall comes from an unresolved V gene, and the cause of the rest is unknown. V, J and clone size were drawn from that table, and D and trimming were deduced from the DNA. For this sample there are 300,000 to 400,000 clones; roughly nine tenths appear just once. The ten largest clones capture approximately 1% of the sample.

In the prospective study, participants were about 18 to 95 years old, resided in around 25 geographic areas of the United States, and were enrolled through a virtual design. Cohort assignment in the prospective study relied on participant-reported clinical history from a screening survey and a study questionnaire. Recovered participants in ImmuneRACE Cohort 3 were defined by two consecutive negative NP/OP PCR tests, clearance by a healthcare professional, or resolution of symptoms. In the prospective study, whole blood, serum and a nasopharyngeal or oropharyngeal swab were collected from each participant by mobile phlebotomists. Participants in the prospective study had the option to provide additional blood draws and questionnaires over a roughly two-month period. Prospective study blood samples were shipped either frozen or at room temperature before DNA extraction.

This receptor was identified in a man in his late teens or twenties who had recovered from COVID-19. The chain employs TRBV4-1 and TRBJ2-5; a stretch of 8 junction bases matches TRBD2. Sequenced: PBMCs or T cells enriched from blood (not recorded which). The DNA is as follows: TGCGCCAGCAGCCAAGGGACTAGCCTAGAGACCCAGTACTTC. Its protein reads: CASSQGTSLETQYF.